One and the same sample provided the 8 T cell receptor beta chains below, sequenced in a study of a mutant IDH1 vaccine in newly diagnosed glioma. The antigens these receptors bind are not known. As to time point: week 5, during vaccination. One vaccine dose held 300 ug of mutant IDH1 20-mer peptide and came with topical imiquimod. The method was immunoSEQ multiplex PCR; TCRdb's version includes in-frame clones alone and lacks a portion of them. The profile shows around 50,000 clones, 80% to 90% of them singletons. Sequenced material: PBMCs, taken from a glioma patient whose treatment included an IDH1 peptide vaccine. These receptors came from a woman aged 40 to 50 with glioma.

This chain joins TRBV10-3 and TRBJ1-4; D remains ambiguous. Germline-derived CDR1 and CDR2 are ENHRY and SYGVKD. Trimming left V 3 bases short and J 7 bases short, with 12 bases between. The CDR3 is made up of 14 amino acids. Here the CDR3 reads CAISDEGRSEKLFF. CDR3 sequence (DNA): TGTGCCATCAGTGACGAGGGTCGGAGTGAAAAACTGTTTTTT.

This sequence joins TRBV13 and TRBJ1-2; D not resolved. The germline V and J ends were trimmed by 1 base and 7 bases, with 22 bases remaining between them. This CDR3 has 17 residues. Germline V lookup: CDR1 PRHDT, CDR2 FYEKMQ (reference sequence). CDR3 protein: CASSLASNSGRLFGYTF. The CDR3 nucleotides are TGTGCCAGCAGCTTAGCGTCGAACTCTGGCAGATTGTTTGGCTACACCTTC.

The rearrangement links TRBV30 to TRBJ2-7; TRBD1 aligns across 9 bases. CDR3 length equals 20 residues. CDR1 and CDR2 (germline): GTSNPN, SVGIG (reference sequence). The V segment lost 3 bases and the J segment 2 bases; nucleotides outside the gene matches: 23. As DNA, the CDR3 is TGTGCCTGGAGACGATTCCCAGGACAGGGGATGGAGCGGGTGCCCTACGAGCAGTACTTC. This encodes CAWRRFPGQGMERVPYEQYF.

The V and J genes are TRBV25-1 and TRBJ2-2; D not certain. The V and J ends lost 5 bases and 9 bases respectively, with 10 bases between them. This CDR3 comprises 12 residues. Looked up from germline, CDR1 is MGHDK and CDR2 is SYGVNS. CDR3 sequence (DNA): TGTGCCAGCAGTACTCCCGAAAGGGAGCTGTTTTTT. As protein: CASSTPERELFF. The full variable domain, rest sourced from reference TRBV25-1 and TRBJ2-2, is EADIYQTPRYLVIGTGKKITLECSQTMGHDKMYWYQQDPGMELHLIHYSYGVNSTEKGDLSSESTVSRIRTEHFPLTLESARPSHTSQYLCASSTPERELFFGEGSRLTVL.

The chain uses TRBV6-1 and TRBJ2-3, with D uncertain. This CDR3 has 16 residues. Germline CDR1 MNHNS, CDR2 SASEGT. Between the trimmed V and J ends, which lost 0 bases and 1 base, there was a span of 11 bases. The CDR3 here is CASSEARVSRTDTQYF. CDR3 in DNA: TGTGCCAGCAGTGAAGCGAGAGTATCCCGCACAGATACGCAGTATTTT.

CDR3 amino acids: CASSLLDRADYGYTF. CDR3 nucleotides: TGCGCCAGCAGCTTGCTGGACAGGGCGGACTATGGCTACACCTTC. The gene calls are TRBV5-1 and TRBJ1-2; 8 bases fit TRBD1. This CDR3 spans 15 amino acids. The ends lost 1 base at V and 3 bases at J; junction bases unmatched: 5. CDR1 and CDR2 (germline): SGHRS, YFSETQ.

J is TRBJ2-1 and V is TRBV10-1, with D perhaps matching TRBD2 (6 bases). V was pared by 3 bases and J by 6 bases, with 15 bases between. The germline gives CDR1 WNHNN, CDR2 SYGVQD (reference sequence). The CDR3 has 15 residues. In DNA, the CDR3 is TGCGCCAGCAGTGAACGGCGGGACCTTGCCAATGAGCAGTTCTTC. It translates to CASSERRDLANEQFF.

The gene calls are TRBV21-1 and TRBJ1-5. TRBV21-1 corresponds to a pseudogene. CDR3 size: 13 residues. In DNA form, the CDR3 reads TGTGCCAGCAGCAAAGGGTTCAATCAGCCCCAGCATTTT. Protein: CASSKGFNQPQHF.